These 14 T cell receptor beta chains share one sample of origin, sequenced in a study of shared clonotypes between healthy human individuals. The protocol was immunoSEQ multiplex PCR, while the TCRdb copy is restricted to in-frame clones and leaves out a portion. The sample has about 1.5 million clones, approximately 97% seen once. The sequenced sample was naive CD4+ T cells sorted from blood. Noted subset: CD45RA+ positively selected. All receptors come from a man between 25 and 39 years old in good health.

V is TRBV15 and J is TRBJ2-1; D is unresolved. V was pared by 1 base and J by 7 bases, with 17 bases between. The germline V gene encodes CDR1 LNHNV and CDR2 YYDKDF (reference sequence). The CDR3 covers 16 residues. CDR3 nucleotides: TGTGCCACCAGCAGAGGAACCCAGATCCCCGCTAATGAGCAGTTCTTC. Protein: CATSRGTQIPANEQFF. Drawing the rest from reference TRBV15 and TRBJ2-1, the complete variable domain is DAMVIQNPRYQVTQFGKPVTLSCSQTLNHNVMYWYQQKSSQAPKLLFHYYDKDFNNEADTPDNFQSRRPNTSFCFLDIRSPGLGDTAMYLCATSRGTQIPANEQFFGPGTRLTVL.

The rearrangement uses TRBV4-3 and TRBJ2-1; unclear D gene. CDR1 is LGHNA and CDR2 is YSLEER in the germline V gene. The CDR3 has 17 residues. Trimming cost V 0 bases and J 1 base, with 13 bases left between them. This CDR3 is CASSQDPNRESYNEQFF. In DNA form, the CDR3 reads TGCGCCAGCAGCCAAGATCCAAACAGAGAATCCTACAATGAGCAGTTCTTC.

This chain joins TRBV18 and TRBJ1-2; no firm D call. Trimming pared 2 bases from V and 6 bases from J, leaving 7 bases between. This CDR3 contains 12 residues. Germline CDR1 KGHSH, CDR2 LQKENI. CDR3 DNA: TGTGCCAGCTCACCAGGAGTGGATGGCTACACCTTC. Its protein is CASSPGVDGYTF.

CDR3 nucleotide sequence: TGTGCCAGTAGTGCCAGGATCTCTGGGGCCAACGTCCTGACTTTC. This encodes CASSARISGANVLTF. The chain employs TRBV19 and TRBJ2-6; D remains ambiguous. Germline assignment: CDR1 LNHDA and CDR2 SQIVND (reference sequence). The CDR3 extends over 15 amino acids. V was shortened by 5 bases and J by 0 bases, with 8 bases between the two germline ends.

This clone was recorded a few times. J is TRBJ1-5 and V is TRBV30; 7 bases agree with TRBD1. CDR3 length: 13 residues. CDR1 and CDR2 from the germline V gene are GTSNPN and SVGIG (reference sequence). Losses at the gene ends were 5 bases for V and 1 base for J; bases not matched to a gene: 2. CDR3: CAWQDRSNQPQHF. Here the CDR3 DNA reads TGTGCCTGGCAGGACAGGAGCAATCAGCCCCAGCATTTT.

In DNA, the CDR3 is TGCAGCGTTGCGCTCCCCGAGCTGTTTTTT. Amino acids: CSVALPELFF. This sequence joins TRBV29-1 and TRBJ2-2, with D hard to call. This CDR3 is built from 10 residues. Germline loops: CDR1 SQVTM, CDR2 ANQGSEA. The V end lost 4 bases, the J end lost 11 bases, and 8 bases lay between the germline ends.

V usage is TRBV4-2 and J usage is TRBJ1-5; D gene unclear. CDR1 LGHNA and CDR2 YNFKEQ come from the germline V gene. Trimming stripped 1 base from V and 12 bases from J, with 13 bases between. This CDR3 is built from 13 residues. Here the CDR3 reads CASSQGGGGLQHF. The CDR3 DNA reads as TGTGCCAGCAGCCAAGGTGGTGGAGGGCTCCAGCATTTT.

CDR3: CASSLDFTGELFF. As DNA, the CDR3 is TGTGCCAGCAGCTTGGATTTTACCGGGGAGCTGTTTTTT. The chain joins TRBV5-4 to TRBJ2-2; D gene uncertain. The V gene lost 0 bases and the J gene lost 5 bases, with 5 bases spanning the gap. CDR1 and CDR2 from the germline V gene are SGHNT and YYREEE (reference sequence). The CDR3 length is 13 residues.

The chain uses TRBV5-4 and TRBJ1-2, with D possibly being TRBD1 (6 bases). V gave up 0 bases and J gave up 6 bases, with 9 bases separating them. Germline V CDR1 and CDR2: SGHNT, YYREEE (reference sequence). This CDR3 comprises 13 residues. The CDR3 sequence is CASSLGGGDGYTF. The CDR3 nucleotides read TGTGCCAGCAGCTTGGGAGGGGGGGATGGCTACACCTTC.

This chain uses TRBV27 with TRBJ2-5, with a tentative D call TRBD1 (7 bases). V gave up 5 bases and J gave up 4 bases, with 23 bases separating them. Germline-derived CDR1 and CDR2 are MNHEY and SMNVEV (reference sequence). The CDR3 runs to 17 residues. CDR3 region: CASSPNSGGRRGETQYF. CDR3 sequence (DNA): TGTGCCAGCAGTCCCAATTCAGGGGGGAGGCGGGGAGAGACCCAGTACTTC.

The chain couples TRBV29-1 to TRBJ2-7; 7 nucleotides line up with TRBD1. Germline V gene sequence: CDR1 SQVTM, CDR2 ANQGSEA. The CDR3 is made up of 15 amino acids. Losses at the gene ends were 1 base for V and 2 bases for J; bases not matched to a gene: 8. The CDR3 DNA reads as TGCAGCGTTGAAGGAGGGGGTAGGGGGCCCTACGAGCAGTACTTC. It yields the protein CSVEGGGRGPYEQYF.

The chain couples TRBV5-1 to TRBJ2-5; D uncertain. From germline, CDR1 is SGHRS and CDR2 YFSETQ. This CDR3 is built from 16 residues. With 3 bases removed from V and 5 bases from J, the gap between germline ends came to 20 bases. The CDR3 spells CASSSAPSLMGETQYF. CDR3 coding DNA: TGCGCCAGCAGCTCTGCTCCCTCCCTGATGGGGGAGACCCAGTACTTC.

This clone came up once. The chain uses TRBV6-5 and TRBJ2-7, with D uncertain. Germline assignment: CDR1 MNHEY and CDR2 SVGAGI. The CDR3 is 13 residues long. V lost 0 bases to trimming and J lost 13 bases, with 16 bases between them. CDR3 coding DNA: TGTGCCAGCAGTTACTCGATTGGTTCCCAGAGATACTTC. Its protein product is CASSYSIGSQRYF.

The chain links TRBV6-6 to TRBJ1-5; 10 bases agree with TRBD1. The germline V gene has CDR1 MNHNY and CDR2 SVGAGI (reference sequence). The CDR3 has 16 residues. J was trimmed by 2 bases and V by 8 bases; bases with no gene match: 9. The chain's CDR3 is CASETTGGMGNQPQHF. CDR3 DNA sequence: TGTGCCAGCGAAACGACAGGGGGCATGGGCAATCAGCCCCAGCATTTT.